This T cell receptor (beta chain) was sequenced in a study of blood T cell repertoires in COVID-19. Study details: Sites in the United States, Italy and Spain provided acute and convalescent COVID-19 samples.

Germline V lookup: CDR1 SGHDT, CDR2 YYEEEE. V gave up 0 bases and J gave up 4 bases, with 10 bases separating them. The CDR3 covers 14 residues. Assay: immunoSEQ multiplex PCR; the TCRdb copy retains only in-frame clones and omits some. The sample consists of more than 200,000 clones, approximately 87% of them appearing once. The V call is TRBV5-6, the J call TRBJ1-1; D is undetermined. The receptor comes from a woman in her 70s with active or convalescent COVID-19. Sequenced material: peripheral blood. The CDR3 DNA reads as TGTGCCAGCAGCTTGGACCACGGTGCCACTGAAGCTTTCTTT. This encodes CASSLDHGATEAFF.